This T cell receptor beta chain appears in the sequencing data of a study of control samples from healthy donors and cancer patients. V shed 4 bases and J shed 4 bases, with 16 bases lying between them. The V gene's germline CDR1 is SGHTA and CDR2 FQGTGA. This CDR3 has 15 amino acids. Some clones are missing from TCRdb's copy, which holds only in-frame ones; the method was immunoSEQ multiplex PCR. The sample has around 95,000 clones, more than 75% seen once. The genes are TRBV7-3 and TRBJ2-5; weak D call: TRBD2 (6 bases). The clonotype originates from a woman between 50 and 59 years old in good health. Sequencing was carried out using blood. The chain's CDR3 is CASSYSGTPTETQYF. The CDR3 DNA is TGTGCCAGCAGCTATTCCGGGACTCCAACAGAGACCCAGTACTTC.